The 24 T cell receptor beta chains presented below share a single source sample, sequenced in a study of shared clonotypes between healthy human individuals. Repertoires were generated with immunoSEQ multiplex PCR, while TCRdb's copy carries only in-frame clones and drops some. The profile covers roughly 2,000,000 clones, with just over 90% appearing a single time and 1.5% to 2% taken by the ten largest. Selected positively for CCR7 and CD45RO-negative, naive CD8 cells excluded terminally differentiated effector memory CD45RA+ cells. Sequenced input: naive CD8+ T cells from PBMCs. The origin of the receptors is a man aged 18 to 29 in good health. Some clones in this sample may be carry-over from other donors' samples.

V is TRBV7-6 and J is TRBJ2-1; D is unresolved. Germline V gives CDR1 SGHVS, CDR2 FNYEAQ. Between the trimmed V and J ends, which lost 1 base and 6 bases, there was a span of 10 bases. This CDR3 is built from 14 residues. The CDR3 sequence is CASSLGEATNEQFF. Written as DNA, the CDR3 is TGTGCCAGCAGCTTAGGGGAAGCAACCAATGAGCAGTTCTTC.

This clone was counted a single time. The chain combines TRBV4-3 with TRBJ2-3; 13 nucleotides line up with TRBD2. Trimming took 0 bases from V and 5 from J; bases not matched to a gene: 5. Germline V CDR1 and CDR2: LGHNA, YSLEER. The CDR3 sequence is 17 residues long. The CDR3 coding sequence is TGCGCCAGCAGCCAAGATACTAGCGGGAGGGTAATAGATACGCAGTATTTT. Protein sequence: CASSQDTSGRVIDTQYF.

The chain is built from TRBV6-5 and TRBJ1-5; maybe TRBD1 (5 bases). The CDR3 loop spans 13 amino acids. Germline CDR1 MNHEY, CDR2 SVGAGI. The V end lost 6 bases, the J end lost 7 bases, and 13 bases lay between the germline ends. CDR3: CASSGGAGQPQHF. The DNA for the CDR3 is TGTGCCAGCAGCGGCGGGGCCGGGCAGCCCCAGCATTTT.

The CDR3 is CASSIHGGTRVEETQYF. The CDR3 DNA reads TGTGCCAGCAGCATCCACGGGGGTACTCGCGTCGAAGAGACCCAGTACTTC. This sequence joins TRBV11-2 and TRBJ2-5; D may be TRBD2 (6 bases). This CDR3 region has 17 residues. Germline V gene data show CDR1 as SGHAT and CDR2 as FQNNGV. V gave up 5 bases and J gave up 3 bases, with 22 bases separating them.

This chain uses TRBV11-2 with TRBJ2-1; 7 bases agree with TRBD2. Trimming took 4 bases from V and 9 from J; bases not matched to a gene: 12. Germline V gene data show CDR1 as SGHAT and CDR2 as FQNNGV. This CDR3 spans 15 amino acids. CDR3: CASSWPRARGVEQFF. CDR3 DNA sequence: TGTGCCAGCAGCTGGCCACGGGCCCGGGGGGTTGAGCAGTTCTTC.

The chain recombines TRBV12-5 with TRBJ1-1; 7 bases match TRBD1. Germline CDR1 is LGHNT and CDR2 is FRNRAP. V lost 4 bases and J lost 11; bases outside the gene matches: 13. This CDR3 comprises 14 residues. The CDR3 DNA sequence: TGTGCTAGTGGTTCCACAGAGGGGACAGTTCGCGCTTTCTTT. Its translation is CASGSTEGTVRAFF. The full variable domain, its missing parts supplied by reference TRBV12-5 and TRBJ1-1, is DARVTQTPRHKVTEMGQEVTMRCQPILGHNTVFWYRQTMMQGLELLAYFRNRAPLDDSGMPKDRFSAEMPDATLATLKIQPSEPRDSAVYFCASGSTEGTVRAFFGQGTRLTVV.

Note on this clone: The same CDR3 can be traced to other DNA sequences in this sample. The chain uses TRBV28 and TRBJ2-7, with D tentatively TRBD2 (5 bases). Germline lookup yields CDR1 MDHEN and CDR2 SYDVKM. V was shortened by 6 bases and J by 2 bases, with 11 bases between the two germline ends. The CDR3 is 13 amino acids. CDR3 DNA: TGTGCCAGCAGCCCAACCGGGGCCTACGAGCAGTACTTC. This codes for CASSPTGAYEQYF.

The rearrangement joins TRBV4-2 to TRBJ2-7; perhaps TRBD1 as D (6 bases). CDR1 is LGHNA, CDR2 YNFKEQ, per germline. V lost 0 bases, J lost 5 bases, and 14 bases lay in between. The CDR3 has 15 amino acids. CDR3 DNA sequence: TGTGCCAGCAGCCAAGAACAGGGCCAGGGAAACGAGCAGTACTTC. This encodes CASSQEQGQGNEQYF.

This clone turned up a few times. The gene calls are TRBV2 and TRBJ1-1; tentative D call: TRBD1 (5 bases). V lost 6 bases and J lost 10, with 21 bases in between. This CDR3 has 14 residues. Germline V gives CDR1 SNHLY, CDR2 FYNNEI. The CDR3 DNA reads TGTGCCAGCAGAGGGGACGGACTAACACTGACAGCTTTCTTT. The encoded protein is CASRGDGLTLTAFF.

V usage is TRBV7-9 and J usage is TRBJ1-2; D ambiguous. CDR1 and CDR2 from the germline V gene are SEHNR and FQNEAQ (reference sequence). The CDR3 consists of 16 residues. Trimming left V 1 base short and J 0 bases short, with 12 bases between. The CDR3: CASSLDMASPNYGYTF. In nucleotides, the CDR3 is TGTGCCAGCAGCTTAGATATGGCCAGTCCTAACTATGGCTACACCTTC. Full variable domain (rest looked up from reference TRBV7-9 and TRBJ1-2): DTGVSQNPRHKITKRGQNVTFRCDPISEHNRLYWYRQTLGQGPEFLTYFQNEAQLEKSRLLSDRFSAERPKGSFSTLEIQRTEQGDSAMYLCASSLDMASPNYGYTFGSGTRLTVV.

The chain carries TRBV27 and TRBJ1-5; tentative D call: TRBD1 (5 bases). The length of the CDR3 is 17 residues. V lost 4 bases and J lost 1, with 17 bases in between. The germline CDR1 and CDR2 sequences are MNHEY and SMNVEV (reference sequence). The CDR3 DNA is TGTGCCAGCAGTTCACGGACACCTCGTGGGAGCAATCAGCCCCAGCATTTT. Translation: CASSSRTPRGSNQPQHF.

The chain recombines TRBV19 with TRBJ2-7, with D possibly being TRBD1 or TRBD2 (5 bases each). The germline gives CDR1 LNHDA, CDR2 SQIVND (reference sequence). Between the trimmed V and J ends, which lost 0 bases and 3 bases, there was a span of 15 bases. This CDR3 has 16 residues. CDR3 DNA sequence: TGTGCCAGTAGTATAGACCCCACGGGGCAGTACTACGAGCAGTACTTC. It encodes CASSIDPTGQYYEQYF. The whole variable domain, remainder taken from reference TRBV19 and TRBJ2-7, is DGGITQSPKYLFRKEGQNVTLSCEQNLNHDAMYWYRQDPGQGLRLIYYSQIVNDFQKGDIAEGYSVSREKKESFPLTVTSAQKNPTAFYLCASSIDPTGQYYEQYFGPGTRLTVT.

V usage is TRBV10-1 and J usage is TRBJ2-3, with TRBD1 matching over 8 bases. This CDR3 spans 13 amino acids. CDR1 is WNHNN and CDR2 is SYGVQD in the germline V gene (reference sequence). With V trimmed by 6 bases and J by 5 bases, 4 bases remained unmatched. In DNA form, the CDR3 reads TGCGCCAGCAGACCGACAGGGGAAGATACGCAGTATTTT. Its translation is CASRPTGEDTQYF.

The CDR3 nucleotides are TGTGCCAGCAGTTTCGATCGGGAGTCTTACAATGAGCAGTTCTTC. Residues: CASSFDRESYNEQFF. The chain has TRBV27 and TRBJ2-1, with a weak D call TRBD2 (6 bases). The V gene lost 3 bases and the J gene lost 4 bases, with 13 bases spanning the gap. Germline CDR1 reads MNHEY; CDR2 reads SMNVEV (reference sequence). The CDR3 runs 15 residues.

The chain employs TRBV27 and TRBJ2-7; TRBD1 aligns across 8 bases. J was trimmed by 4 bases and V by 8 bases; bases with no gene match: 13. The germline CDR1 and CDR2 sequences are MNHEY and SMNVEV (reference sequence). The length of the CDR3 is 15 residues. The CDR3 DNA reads TGTGCCAGCGGGGCCTCGGCGACAGGGGTGTACGAGCAGTACTTC. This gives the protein CASGASATGVYEQYF.

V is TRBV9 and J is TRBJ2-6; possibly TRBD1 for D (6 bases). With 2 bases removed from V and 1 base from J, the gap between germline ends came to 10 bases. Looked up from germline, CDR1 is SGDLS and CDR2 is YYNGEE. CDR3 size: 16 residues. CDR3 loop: CASSVGTGSGANVLTF. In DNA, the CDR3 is TGTGCCAGCAGCGTTGGAACAGGGTCTGGGGCCAACGTCCTGACTTTC.

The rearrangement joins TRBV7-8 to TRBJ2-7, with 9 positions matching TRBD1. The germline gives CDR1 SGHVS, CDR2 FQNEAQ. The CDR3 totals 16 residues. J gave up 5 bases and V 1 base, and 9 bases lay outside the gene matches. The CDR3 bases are TGTGCCAGCAGCTTAGTTCTAGGACAGGGGAGGGACGAGCAGTACTTC. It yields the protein CASSLVLGQGRDEQYF.

CDR3: CASSLQGAAGANVLTF. The CDR3 DNA reads TGTGCCAGCAGCTTACAGGGGGCCGCTGGGGCCAACGTCCTGACTTTC. The rearrangement uses TRBV13 and TRBJ2-6, with 8 bases fitting TRBD1. Germline loops: CDR1 PRHDT, CDR2 FYEKMQ (reference sequence). Trimming cost V 2 bases and J 2 bases; bases outside gene matches: 2. This CDR3 comprises 16 residues.

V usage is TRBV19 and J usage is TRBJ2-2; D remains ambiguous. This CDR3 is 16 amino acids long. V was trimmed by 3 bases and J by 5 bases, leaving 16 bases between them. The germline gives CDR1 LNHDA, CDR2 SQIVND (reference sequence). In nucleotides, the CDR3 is TGTGCCAGTAGTATCCCTGAAGGGTCGCGGACCGGGGAGCTGTTTTTT. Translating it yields CASSIPEGSRTGELFF.

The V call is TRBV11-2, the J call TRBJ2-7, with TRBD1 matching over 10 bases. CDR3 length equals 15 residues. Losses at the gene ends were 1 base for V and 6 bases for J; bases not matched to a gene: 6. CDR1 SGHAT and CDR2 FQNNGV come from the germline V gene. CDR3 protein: CASSLVGGTGAEQYF. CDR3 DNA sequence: TGTGCCAGCAGCTTAGTCGGCGGGACAGGGGCCGAGCAGTACTTC.

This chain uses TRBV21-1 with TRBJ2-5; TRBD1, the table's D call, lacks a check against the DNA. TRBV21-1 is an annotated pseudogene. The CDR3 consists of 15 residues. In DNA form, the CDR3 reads TGTGCCAGCAGCAAAGCAGGACAGGATCGAGAGACCCAGTACTTC. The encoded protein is CASSKAGQDRETQYF.

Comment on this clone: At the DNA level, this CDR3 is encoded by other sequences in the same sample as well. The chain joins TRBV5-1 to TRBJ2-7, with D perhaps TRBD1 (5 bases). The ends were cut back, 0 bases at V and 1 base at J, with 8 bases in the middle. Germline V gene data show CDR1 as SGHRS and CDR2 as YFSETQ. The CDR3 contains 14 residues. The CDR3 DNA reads TGCGCCAGCAGCTTGGCTGACAGTTCCTACGAGCAGTACTTC. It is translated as CASSLADSSYEQYF.

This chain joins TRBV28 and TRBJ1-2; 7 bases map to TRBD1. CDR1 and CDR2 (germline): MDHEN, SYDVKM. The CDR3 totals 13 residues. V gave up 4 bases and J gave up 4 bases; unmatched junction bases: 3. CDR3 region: CASSSTGIYGYTF. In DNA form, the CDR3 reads TGTGCCAGCAGTTCGACAGGGATCTATGGCTACACCTTC.

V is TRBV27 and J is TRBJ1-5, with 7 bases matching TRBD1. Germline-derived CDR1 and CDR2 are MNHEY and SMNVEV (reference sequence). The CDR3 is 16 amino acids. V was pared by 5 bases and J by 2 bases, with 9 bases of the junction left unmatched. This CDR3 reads CASSPKPGQRNQPQHF. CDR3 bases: TGTGCCAGCAGTCCTAAGCCGGGACAGCGCAATCAGCCCCAGCATTTT.